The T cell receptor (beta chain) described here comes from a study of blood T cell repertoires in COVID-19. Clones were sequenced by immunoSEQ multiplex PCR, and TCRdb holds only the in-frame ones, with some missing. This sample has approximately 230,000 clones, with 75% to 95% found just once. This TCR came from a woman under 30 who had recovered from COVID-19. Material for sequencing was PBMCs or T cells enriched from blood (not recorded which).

The CDR3 spells CASSGSRGGGVRNEAFF. Here the CDR3 DNA reads TGTGCCAGCAGTGGTAGTCGAGGTGGGGGCGTTCGGAATGAAGCTTTCTTT. The chain employs TRBV2 and TRBJ1-1; the D gene is possibly TRBD1 (6 bases). Germline V gives CDR1 SNHLY, CDR2 FYNNEI. Trimming removed 4 bases from V and 7 bases from J, with 25 bases in between. The CDR3 runs to 17 residues.